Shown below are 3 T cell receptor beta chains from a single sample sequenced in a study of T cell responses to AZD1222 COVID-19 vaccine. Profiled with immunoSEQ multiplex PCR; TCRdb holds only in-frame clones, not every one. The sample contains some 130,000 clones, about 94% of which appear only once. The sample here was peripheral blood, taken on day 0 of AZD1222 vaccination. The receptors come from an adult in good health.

CDR3 sequence reads: CASGLVLSGHPYEQYF. DNA for the CDR3: TGTGCTAGTGGTTTGGTACTTTCGGGACACCCCTACGAGCAGTACTTC. V gene TRBV12-5 combines with J gene TRBJ2-7, with D perhaps matching TRBD1 (6 bases). V gave up 0 bases and J gave up 2 bases, with 14 bases separating them. The CDR3 is made up of 16 amino acids. In germline, CDR1 is LGHNT, CDR2 FRNRAP.

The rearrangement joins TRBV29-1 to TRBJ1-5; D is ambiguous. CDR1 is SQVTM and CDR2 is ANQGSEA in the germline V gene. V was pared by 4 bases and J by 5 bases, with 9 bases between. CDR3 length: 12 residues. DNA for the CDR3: TGCAGCGTTGCTGGGTTTGATCAGCCCCAGCATTTT. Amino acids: CSVAGFDQPQHF. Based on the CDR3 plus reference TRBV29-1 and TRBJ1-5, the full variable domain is SAVISQKPSRDICQRGTSLTIQCQVDSQVTMMFWYRQQPGQSLTLIATANQGSEATYESGFVIDKFPISRPNLTFSTLTVSNMSPEDSSIYLCSVAGFDQPQHFGDGTRLSIL.

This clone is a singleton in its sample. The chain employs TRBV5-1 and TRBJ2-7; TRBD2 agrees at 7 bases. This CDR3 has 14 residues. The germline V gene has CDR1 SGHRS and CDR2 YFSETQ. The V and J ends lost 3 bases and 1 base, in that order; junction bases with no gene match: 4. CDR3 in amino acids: CASSWGGWSYEQYF. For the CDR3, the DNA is TGCGCCAGCAGCTGGGGGGGTTGGTCCTACGAGCAGTACTTC.